The clone carrying this T cell receptor beta chain was seen at least ten times. The data were taken from a study of regulatory T cells in long-lasting Graves disease. This CDR3 comprises 14 residues. CDR1 is LNHNV and CDR2 is YYDKDF in the germline V gene (reference sequence). V was cut by 0 bases and J by 5 bases, with 10 bases left in between. CDR3-region Arm-PCR and iRepertoire HTBI primers produced the TCR beta libraries. TCRdb re-called the multiplex PCR reads through MiXCR, storing one row per CDR3 protein. The table lists some 250,000 distinct CDR3 sequences, about 18% of them singletons, with 13% to 15% in the top ten. The time point was: newly diagnosed GD, antithyroid drugs for less than 3 months. Extracted PBMC RNA gave rise to the TCR library. This same sample was also taken into another study, of T cells in Graves' hyperthyroidism and ophthalmopathy.

The genes are TRBV15 and TRBJ2-5; D is possibly TRBD1 (7 bases). Here the sequenced sample was peripheral blood mononuclear cells (PBMCs), taken at new diagnosis, from a patient treated with antithyroid drugs. This TCR came from a young woman with Graves disease. This CDR3 is CATSRESGGETQYF. The CDR3, as DNA: TGTGCCACCAGCAGAGAATCAGGGGGGGAGACCCAGTACTTC.